The 17 T cell receptor beta chains below were found in one sample sequenced in a study of T cells after yellow fever vaccination (dated by TCRdb to about 2019). This specimen's treatment or condition label, interpreted: live attenuated yellow fever vaccine strain. Library preparation was by 5' RACE. TCRdb records Illumina HiSeq 2500 as the sequencer. TCRdb's own reprocessing of the public reads used fastp at Q25 and MiXCR and kept productive beta chains. Merged by CDR3 protein, the rows form single entries marked with the most common genes and DNA. The table for this sample lists approximately 150,000 distinct CDR3 sequences; about 8% of them were counted only once. Together, the top ten hold approximately 0.67% of the sample. The specimen was CD4+ T cells sorted from PBMCs, collected 5 days after the yellow fever booster vaccination. These receptors all come from a man aged 25-45 years who received the YFV17D yellow fever vaccine.

A note on this clonotype: This may stem from a read error, because a much larger clone lies one nucleotide away. The CDR3 DNA is TGCAGTGCAACTGAAGGGAGTGGCACAGATACGCAGTATTTT. Its translation is CSATEGSGTDTQYF. The chain carries TRBV20-1 and TRBJ2-3; D may be TRBD2 (5 bases). The CDR3 is 14 residues long. Germline lookup yields CDR1 DFQATT and CDR2 SNEGSKA (reference sequence). The V gene lost 6 bases and the J gene lost 1 base, with 14 bases spanning the gap.

This clonotype was observed at least ten times. V usage is TRBV10-3 and J usage is TRBJ2-3; D ambiguous. Germline V lookup: CDR1 ENHRY, CDR2 SYGVKD. The length of the CDR3 is 16 residues. With 2 bases removed from V and 1 base from J, the gap between germline ends came to 13 bases. CDR3 residues: CAISEGRYGGTDTQYF. The CDR3 bases are TGTGCCATCAGTGAGGGGCGGTACGGTGGCACAGATACGCAGTATTTT.

This clonotype was seen only a few times. The chain has TRBV4-2 and TRBJ2-3, with 8 bases that match TRBD1. Looked up from germline, CDR1 is LGHNA and CDR2 is YNFKEQ. V was clipped by 3 bases and J by 1 base; unmatched bases: 9. The CDR3 has 17 residues. Here the CDR3 reads CASSHPPGQAGTDTQYF. The CDR3 DNA reads as TGTGCCAGCAGCCATCCCCCGGGACAGGCTGGCACAGATACGCAGTATTTT.

This clonotype was detected ten times or more. V is TRBV21-1 and J is TRBJ2-3. TRBV21-1 is listed as a pseudogene. This CDR3 spans 13 amino acids. The CDR3 nucleotides read TGTGCCAGCCGTTCAGTATGGGCAGATACGCAGTATTTT. This sequence encodes CASRSVWADTQYF.

This clonotype was counted at least ten times. The V gene is TRBV20-1, the J gene TRBJ2-7; 9 bases map to TRBD2. The CDR3 has 16 residues. Germline loops: CDR1 DFQATT, CDR2 SNEGSKA (reference sequence). V gave up 4 bases and J gave up 0 bases; unmatched junction bases: 10. CDR3 protein: CSAKPLRLAASYEQYF. The CDR3 DNA sequence: TGCAGTGCTAAGCCCCTGAGACTAGCGGCCTCCTACGAGCAGTACTTC.

This clonotype has at least ten counts. The V and J genes are TRBV18 and TRBJ1-2; D call uncertain. Germline lookup yields CDR1 KGHSH and CDR2 LQKENI. V was pared by 3 bases and J by 2 bases, with 7 bases between. CDR3 length equals 13 residues. In DNA, the CDR3 is TGTGCCAGCTCACCGGACGGAAACTATGGCTACACCTTC. Amino acid sequence: CASSPDGNYGYTF.

This clonotype occurred many times. This chain joins TRBV15 and TRBJ2-3; TRBD2 aligns across 9 bases. CDR1 is LNHNV and CDR2 is YYDKDF in the germline V gene (reference sequence). V was pared by 4 bases and J by 1 base, with 3 bases of the junction left unmatched. The CDR3 consists of 15 residues. The CDR3 DNA reads TGTGCCACCAGCACCGTAGCGGGGGGCACAGATACGCAGTATTTT. Its protein is CATSTVAGGTDTQYF.

Many counts were recorded for this clonotype. The gene calls are TRBV3-1 and TRBJ2-4; D unclear. Trimming cost V 1 base and J 7 bases, with 8 bases left between them. Germline V gives CDR1 LGHDT, CDR2 YNNKEL (reference sequence). The CDR3 consists of 13 residues. This CDR3 reads CASSQGLTNIQYF. The CDR3 nucleotides are TGTGCCAGCAGCCAAGGCCTTACTAACATTCAGTACTTC.

The table lists this clonotype with many counts. The chain has TRBV20-1 and TRBJ1-4, with D maybe TRBD1 (5 bases). V was shortened by 3 bases and J by 6 bases, with 8 bases between the two germline ends. CDR3 length equals 12 residues. From germline, CDR1 is DFQATT and CDR2 SNEGSKA (reference sequence). CDR3 sequence reads: CSASGGDEKLFF. CDR3 nucleotides: TGCAGTGCTAGTGGGGGGGATGAAAAACTGTTTTTT.

This clonotype came up many times. V is TRBV20-1 and J is TRBJ2-3; 7 bases fit TRBD2. V shed 3 bases, J shed 3 bases, and the junction held 9 bases outside the gene matches. CDR1 is DFQATT, CDR2 SNEGSKA, per germline (reference sequence). This CDR3 is 15 amino acids long. This CDR3 is CSARVGGRDTDTQYF. DNA for the CDR3: TGCAGTGCTAGGGTAGGCGGGAGAGATACAGATACGCAGTATTTT.

This clonotype has ten or more counts. The V call is TRBV29-1, the J call TRBJ1-1; D is possibly TRBD1 (6 bases). V was trimmed by 7 bases and J by 0 bases, leaving 9 bases between them. The germline gives CDR1 SQVTM, CDR2 ANQGSEA. This CDR3 comprises 12 residues. Here the CDR3 reads CSAYRVNTEAFF. CDR3 DNA: TGCAGCGCGTACAGGGTGAACACTGAAGCTTTCTTT.

This clonotype was recorded many times. V usage is TRBV29-1 and J usage is TRBJ2-7; unclear D gene. V was trimmed by 5 bases and J by 0 bases, leaving 17 bases between them. The CDR3 loop spans 15 amino acids. Germline CDR1 is SQVTM and CDR2 is ANQGSEA. CDR3 loop: CSVRLAYPLSYEQYF. The DNA for the CDR3 is TGCAGCGTTCGCTTGGCCTATCCCCTCTCCTACGAGCAGTACTTC.

This clonotype appeared many times. The chain combines TRBV30 with TRBJ1-1; possible D gene TRBD1, 5 bases. Trimming took 2 bases from V and 3 from J, leaving 7 bases between them. Germline V lookup: CDR1 GTSNPN, CDR2 SVGIG (reference sequence). The CDR3 covers 12 residues. In nucleotides, the CDR3 is TGTGCCTGGAGTAGGGGATACACTGAAGCTTTCTTT. Protein sequence: CAWSRGYTEAFF. Looking up the rest from reference TRBV30 and TRBJ1-1 gives the full variable domain: SQTIHQWPATLVQPVGSPLSLECTVEGTSNPNLYWYRQAAGRGLQLLFYSVGIGQISSEVPQNLSASRPQDRQFILSSKKLLLSDSGFYLCAWSRGYTEAFFGQGTRLTVV.

At least ten counts were recorded for this clonotype. The genes are TRBV10-3 and TRBJ1-4; 7 nucleotides line up with TRBD1. This CDR3 is built from 13 residues. Germline V gene lookup returns CDR1 ENHRY and CDR2 SYGVKD. V dropped 10 bases and J dropped 3; count of bases not matched to a gene: 5. The CDR3 DNA follows: TGTGCCACTCGGGACAGCTCTAATGAAAAACTGTTTTTT. Protein product: CATRDSSNEKLFF.

The chain couples TRBV20-1 to TRBJ2-5, with D maybe TRBD1 (5 bases). Germline lookup yields CDR1 DFQATT and CDR2 SNEGSKA (reference sequence). The CDR3 is 13 amino acids. V lost 4 bases and J lost 4, with 13 bases in between. Written as DNA, the CDR3 is TGCAGTGCTAATAGGGGCACCCCAGAGACCCAGTACTTC. It is translated as CSANRGTPETQYF.

In this sample, this clonotype turned up many times. Germline and junction disagree at one end, which may indicate a read error. The CDR3 DNA is TGTGCCAGCATTGAAGCTACCCACACCGGGGAGCTGTTTTTT. It encodes CASIEATHTGELFF. The chain is built from TRBV6-1 and TRBJ2-2, with D unclear. CDR3 size: 14 residues. CDR1 and CDR2 from the germline V gene are MNHNS and SASEGT.

This clonotype came up a few times. This chain joins TRBV7-2 and TRBJ2-7, with TRBD2 matching 9 bases. CDR1 SGHTA and CDR2 FQGNSA come from the germline V gene. The CDR3 covers 16 residues. Trimming took 6 bases from V and 2 from J; bases not matched to a gene: 11. The CDR3 DNA follows: TGTGCCAGCAGGGTACTAGCGGGCCCTGGGGCCTACGAGCAGTACTTC. It encodes CASRVLAGPGAYEQYF.